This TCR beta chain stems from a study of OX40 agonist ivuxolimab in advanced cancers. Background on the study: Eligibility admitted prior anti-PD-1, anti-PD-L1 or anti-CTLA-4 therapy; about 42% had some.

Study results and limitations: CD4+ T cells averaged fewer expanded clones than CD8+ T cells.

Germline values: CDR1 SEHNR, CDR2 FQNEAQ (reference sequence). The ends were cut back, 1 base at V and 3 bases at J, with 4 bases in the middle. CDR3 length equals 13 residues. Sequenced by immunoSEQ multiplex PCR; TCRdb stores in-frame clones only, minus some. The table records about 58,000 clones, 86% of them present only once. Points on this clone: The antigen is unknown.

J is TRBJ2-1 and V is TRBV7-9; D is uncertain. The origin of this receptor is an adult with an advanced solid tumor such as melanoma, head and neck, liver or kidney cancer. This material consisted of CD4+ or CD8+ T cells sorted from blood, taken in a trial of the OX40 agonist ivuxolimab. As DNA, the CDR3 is TGTGCCAGCAGCTTAGTTGTCTACAATGAGCAGTTCTTC. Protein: CASSLVVYNEQFF.